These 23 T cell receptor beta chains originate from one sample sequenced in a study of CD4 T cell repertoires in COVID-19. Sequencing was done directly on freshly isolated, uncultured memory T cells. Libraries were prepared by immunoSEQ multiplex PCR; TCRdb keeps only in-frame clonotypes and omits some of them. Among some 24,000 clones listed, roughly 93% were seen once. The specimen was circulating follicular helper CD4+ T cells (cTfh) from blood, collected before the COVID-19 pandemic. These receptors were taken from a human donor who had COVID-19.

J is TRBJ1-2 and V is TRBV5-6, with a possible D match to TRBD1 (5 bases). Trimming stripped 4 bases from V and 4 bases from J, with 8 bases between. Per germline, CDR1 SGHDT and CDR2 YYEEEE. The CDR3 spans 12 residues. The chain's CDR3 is CASSDSSYGYTF. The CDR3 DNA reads TGTGCCAGCAGCGACAGCAGCTATGGCTACACCTTC.

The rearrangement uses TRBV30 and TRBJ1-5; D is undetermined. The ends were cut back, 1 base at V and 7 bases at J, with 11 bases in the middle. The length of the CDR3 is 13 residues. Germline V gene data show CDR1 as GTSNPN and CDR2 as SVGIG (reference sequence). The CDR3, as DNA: TGTGCCTGGAGTGGAGGCCTGCGCCAGCCCCAGCATTTT. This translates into CAWSGGLRQPQHF.

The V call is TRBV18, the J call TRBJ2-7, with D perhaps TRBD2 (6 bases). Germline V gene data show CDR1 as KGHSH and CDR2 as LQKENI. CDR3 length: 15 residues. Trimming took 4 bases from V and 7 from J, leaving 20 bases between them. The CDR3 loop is CASSLRGEILGEQYF. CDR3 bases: TGTGCCAGCTCACTTCGCGGGGAGATCCTCGGAGAGCAGTACTTC.

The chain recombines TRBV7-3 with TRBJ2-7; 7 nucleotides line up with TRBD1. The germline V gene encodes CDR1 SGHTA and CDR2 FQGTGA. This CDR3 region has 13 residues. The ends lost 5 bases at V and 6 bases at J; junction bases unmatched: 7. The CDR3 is CASSIGEGAEQYF. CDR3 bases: TGTGCCAGCAGCATCGGCGAGGGGGCCGAGCAGTACTTC. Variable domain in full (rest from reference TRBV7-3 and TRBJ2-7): GAGVSQTPSNKVTEKGKYVELRCDPISGHTALYWYRQSLGQGPEFLIYFQGTGAADDSGLPNDRFFAVRPEGSVSTLKIQRTERGDSAVYLCASSIGEGAEQYFGPGTRLTVT.

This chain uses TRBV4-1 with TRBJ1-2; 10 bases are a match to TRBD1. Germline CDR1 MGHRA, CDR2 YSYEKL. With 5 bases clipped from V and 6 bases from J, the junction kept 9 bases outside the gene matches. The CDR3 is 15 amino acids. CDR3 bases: TGCGCCAGCAGCGGGAGACAGGGGGCGGTAGATGGCTACACCTTC. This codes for CASSGRQGAVDGYTF.

The CDR3 protein is CATSSRSGSGTDTQYF. As DNA, the CDR3 is TGTGCCACCTCATCGAGGAGCGGGAGTGGGACAGATACGCAGTATTTT. J is TRBJ2-3 and V is TRBV15; 8 bases match TRBD2. CDR3 length: 16 residues. Germline CDR1 reads LNHNV; CDR2 reads YYDKDF (reference sequence). V lost 8 bases, J lost 3 bases, and 13 bases stayed unmatched.

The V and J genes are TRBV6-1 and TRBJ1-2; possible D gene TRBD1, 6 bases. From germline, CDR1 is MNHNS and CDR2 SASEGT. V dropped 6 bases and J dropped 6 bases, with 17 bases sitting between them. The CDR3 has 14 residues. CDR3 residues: CASSLTGYGNGYTF. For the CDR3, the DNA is TGTGCCAGCAGCTTGACAGGATACGGGAATGGCTACACCTTC.

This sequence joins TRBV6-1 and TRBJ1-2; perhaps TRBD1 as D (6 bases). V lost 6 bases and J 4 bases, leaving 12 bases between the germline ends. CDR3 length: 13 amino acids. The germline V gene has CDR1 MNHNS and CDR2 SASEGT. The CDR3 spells CASRRTVSYGYTF. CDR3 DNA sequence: TGTGCCAGCAGAAGGACAGTCTCCTATGGCTACACCTTC.

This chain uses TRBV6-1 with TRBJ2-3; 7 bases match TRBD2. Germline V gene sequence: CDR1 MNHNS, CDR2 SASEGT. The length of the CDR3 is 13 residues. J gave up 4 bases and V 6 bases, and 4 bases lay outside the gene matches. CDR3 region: CASSDGGADTQYF. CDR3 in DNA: TGTGCCAGCAGCGATGGGGGGGCAGATACGCAGTATTTT.

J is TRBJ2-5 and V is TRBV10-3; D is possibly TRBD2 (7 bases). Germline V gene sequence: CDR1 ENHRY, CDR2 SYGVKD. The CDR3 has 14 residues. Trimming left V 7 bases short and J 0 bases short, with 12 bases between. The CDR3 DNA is TGTGCCATCAAGGCGGGGGCCAACCAAGAGACCCAGTACTTC. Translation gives CAIKAGANQETQYF.

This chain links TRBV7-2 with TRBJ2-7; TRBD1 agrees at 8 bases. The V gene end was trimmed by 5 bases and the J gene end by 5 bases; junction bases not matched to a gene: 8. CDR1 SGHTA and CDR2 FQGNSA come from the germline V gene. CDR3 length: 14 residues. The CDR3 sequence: CASSPHRGFDEQYF. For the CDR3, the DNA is TGTGCCAGCAGCCCCCACAGGGGGTTCGACGAGCAGTACTTC.

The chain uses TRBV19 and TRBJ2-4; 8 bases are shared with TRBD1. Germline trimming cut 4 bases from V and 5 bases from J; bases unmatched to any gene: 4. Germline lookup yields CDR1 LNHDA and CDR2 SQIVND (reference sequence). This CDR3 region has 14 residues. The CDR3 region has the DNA TGTGCCAGTAGTACGGACAGGGCCGAAAACATTCAGTACTTC. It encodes CASSTDRAENIQYF.

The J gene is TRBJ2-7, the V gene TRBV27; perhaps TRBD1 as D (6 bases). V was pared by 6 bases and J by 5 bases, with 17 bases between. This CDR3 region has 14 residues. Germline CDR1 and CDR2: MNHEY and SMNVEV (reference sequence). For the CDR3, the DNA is TGTGCCAGCAGGGGCCAGGGGCTTTTCCACGAGCAGTACTTC. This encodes CASRGQGLFHEQYF.

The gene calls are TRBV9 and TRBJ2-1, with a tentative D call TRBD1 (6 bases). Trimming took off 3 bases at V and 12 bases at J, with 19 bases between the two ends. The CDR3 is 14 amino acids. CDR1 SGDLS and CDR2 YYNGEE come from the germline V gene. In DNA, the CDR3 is TGTGCCAGCAGCGAGACGGACAGACAACTCGGGCAGTTCTTC. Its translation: CASSETDRQLGQFF.

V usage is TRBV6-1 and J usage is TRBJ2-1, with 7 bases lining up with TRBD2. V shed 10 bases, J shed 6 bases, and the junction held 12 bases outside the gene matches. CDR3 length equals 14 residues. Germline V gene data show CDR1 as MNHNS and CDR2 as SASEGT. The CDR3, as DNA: TGTGCCATCCTAGAGCGGGGCCGACTCAATGAGCAGTTCTTC. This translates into CAILERGRLNEQFF.

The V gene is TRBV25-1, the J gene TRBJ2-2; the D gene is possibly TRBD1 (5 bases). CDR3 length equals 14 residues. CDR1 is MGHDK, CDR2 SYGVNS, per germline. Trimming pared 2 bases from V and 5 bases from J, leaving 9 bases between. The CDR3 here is CASSEDSWTGELFF. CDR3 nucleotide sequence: TGTGCCAGCAGTGAAGACAGTTGGACCGGGGAGCTGTTTTTT.

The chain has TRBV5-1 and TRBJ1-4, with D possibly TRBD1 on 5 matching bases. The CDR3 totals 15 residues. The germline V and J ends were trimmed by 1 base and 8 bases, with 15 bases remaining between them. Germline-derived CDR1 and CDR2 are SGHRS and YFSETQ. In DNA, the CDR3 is TGCGCCAGCAGCTTGAGTACCTCGGACAAAGAAAAACTGTTTTTT. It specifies CASSLSTSDKEKLFF.

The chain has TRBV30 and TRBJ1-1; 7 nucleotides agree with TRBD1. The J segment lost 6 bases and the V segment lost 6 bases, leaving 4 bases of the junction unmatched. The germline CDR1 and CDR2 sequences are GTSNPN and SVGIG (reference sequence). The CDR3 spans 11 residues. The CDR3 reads CACNDRAEAFF. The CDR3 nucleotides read TGTGCCTGCAACGACAGGGCTGAAGCTTTCTTT.

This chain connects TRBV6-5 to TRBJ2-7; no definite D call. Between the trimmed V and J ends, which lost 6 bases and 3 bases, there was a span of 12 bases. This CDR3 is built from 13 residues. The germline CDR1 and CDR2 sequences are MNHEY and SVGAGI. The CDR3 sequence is CASSLGRGYEQYF. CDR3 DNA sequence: TGTGCCAGCAGCCTAGGAAGAGGCTACGAGCAGTACTTC.

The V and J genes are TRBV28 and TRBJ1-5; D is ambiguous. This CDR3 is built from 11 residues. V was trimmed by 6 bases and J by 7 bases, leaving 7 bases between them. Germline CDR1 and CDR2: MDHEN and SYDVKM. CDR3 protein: CASSSPQPQHF. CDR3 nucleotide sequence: TGTGCCAGCAGCTCCCCCCAGCCCCAGCATTTT. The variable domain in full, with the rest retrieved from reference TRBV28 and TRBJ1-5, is DVKVTQSSRYLVKRTGEKVFLECVQDMDHENMFWYRQDPGLGLRLIYFSYDVKMKEKGDIPEGYSVSREKKERFSLILESASTNQTSMYLCASSSPQPQHFGDGTRLSIL.

CDR3 bases: TGCGCCAGCAGTCAATCGAGCCGGGACAGGGGTATTCAGTACGAGCAGTACTTC. Protein product: CASSQSSRDRGIQYEQYF. This chain links TRBV23-1 with TRBJ2-7; 10 bases agree with TRBD1. TRBV23-1 is given ORF status, its function remaining uncertain. V was pared by 0 bases and J by 4 bases, with 12 bases of the junction left unmatched. This CDR3 contains 18 residues.

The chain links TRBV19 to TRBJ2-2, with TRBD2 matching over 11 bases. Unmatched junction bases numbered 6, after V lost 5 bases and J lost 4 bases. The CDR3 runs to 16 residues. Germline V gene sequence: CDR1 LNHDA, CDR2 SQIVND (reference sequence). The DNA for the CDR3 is TGTGCCAGTAGTCGCCTAGCGGGGGGACGCACCGGGGAGCTGTTTTTT. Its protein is CASSRLAGGRTGELFF.

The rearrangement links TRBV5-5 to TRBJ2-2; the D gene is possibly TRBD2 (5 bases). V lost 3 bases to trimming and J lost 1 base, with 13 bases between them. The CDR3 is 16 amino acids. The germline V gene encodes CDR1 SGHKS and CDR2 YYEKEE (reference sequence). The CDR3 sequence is CASSSRAGLNTGELFF. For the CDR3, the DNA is TGTGCCAGCAGCTCACGGGCGGGCTTGAACACCGGGGAGCTGTTTTTT.